This T cell receptor beta chain came from a study of CD8 T cells in Susac syndrome. Germline-derived CDR1 and CDR2 are LGHDT and YNNKEL (reference sequence). With 5 bases clipped from V and 7 bases from J, the junction kept 5 bases outside the gene matches. This CDR3 region has 14 residues. The RNA, roughly 0.5 to 1 ug, was put through reverse transcription using random hexamers. TCR beta CDR3 was amplified by immunoSEQ multiplex PCR. This amplification extended across 54 Vbeta and 13 Jbeta segments. TCRdb itself ran the immunoSEQ multiplex PCR reads through MiXCR, one entry per CDR3 protein. This table holds roughly 200,000 distinct CDR3 sequences, approximately 94% found once. The authors carried out high-throughput sequencing of TCR beta. They applied it to CD8+ and CD4+ T cells obtained from blood. Negative isolation was applied to CD8+ and CD4+ T cells, and FACS enrichment was applied to TEMRA cells.

Sequenced material: CD4+ T cells from PBMCs. The J gene is TRBJ2-2, the V gene TRBV3-1, with 9 positions matching TRBD1. The sequence was collected from a human donor in good health. Here the CDR3 DNA reads TGTGCCAGCAGCAACCGGGACAGGGACGGGGAGCTGTTTTTT. It translates to CASSNRDRDGELFF.